These T cell receptor beta chains were read from a single sample in a study of T cell changes during pregnancy in multiple sclerosis. Measured with immunoSEQ multiplex PCR; TCRdb has only the in-frame clones, and not every one. The data contain 25,000 to 35,000 clones, about nine tenths of them seen just once; the ten biggest clones take up roughly 0.4%. The source was CD4+ T cells from peripheral blood mononuclear cells, collected in the second trimester of pregnancy. The receptor source for this set is a female donor in good health, enrolled as a control in a pregnancy study. CDR3s include the opening cysteine and the closing phenylalanine or tryptophan. Fields, in order: D gene, J gene, clone size, V gene, CDR3 DNA, CDR3 protein. A D gene is named only where the DNA matches it firmly. Expanded clones get a size class; other rows say once, few or many, or leave the size out.

D gene: -; J gene: TRBJ2-5; clone size: -; V gene: TRBV7-9; CDR3 DNA: TGTGCCAGCAGCAACCGGGGTTCGGTAAAGACCCAGTACTTC; CDR3 protein: CASSNRGSVKTQYF
D gene: -; J gene: TRBJ1-4; clone size: -; V gene: TRBV7-2; CDR3 DNA: TGTGCCAGCAGCCCGGGCCAGCGGGAAAAACTGTTTTTT; CDR3 protein: CASSPGQREKLFF
D gene: -; J gene: TRBJ2-7; clone size: -; V gene: TRBV21-1; CDR3 DNA: TGTGCCAGCAGCAAAGATAGTACAGGGTGTGTGGGCGAGCAGTACTTC; CDR3 protein: CASSKDSTGCVGEQYF
D gene: -; J gene: TRBJ2-3; clone size: once; V gene: TRBV13; CDR3 DNA: TGTGCCAGCAGCGCGGGGGCGAGCACAGATACGCAGTATTTT; CDR3 protein: CASSAGASTDTQYF
D gene: -; J gene: TRBJ1-5; clone size: -; V gene: TRBV30; CDR3 DNA: TGTGCCTGGAGTGGCCGCGGGGGGGGAGGCAATCAGCCCCAGCATTTT; CDR3 protein: CAWSGRGGGGNQPQHF
D gene: -; J gene: TRBJ2-6; clone size: -; V gene: TRBV5-1; CDR3 DNA: TGCGCCAGCAGCCCCGGCCCGGGACAATCCTCTGGGGCCAACGTCCTGACTTTC; CDR3 protein: CASSPGPGQSSGANVLTF
D gene: TRBD1; J gene: TRBJ2-1; clone size: -; V gene: TRBV19; CDR3 DNA: TGTGCCAGTAGTATATTAGGGGGCGCCTACAATGAGCAGTTCTTC; CDR3 protein: CASSILGGAYNEQFF
D gene: TRBD2; J gene: TRBJ2-1; clone size: -; V gene: TRBV12-5; CDR3 DNA: TGTGCTAGTGGTTTGCCCTCCCGGGCTAGCGGGGTGGGGAGCTCCTACAATGAGCAGTTCTTC; CDR3 protein: CASGLPSRASGVGSSYNEQFF
D gene: TRBD1; J gene: TRBJ1-2; clone size: -; V gene: TRBV9; CDR3 DNA: TGTGCCAGCAGCGTAGGGACAGGGGCCTATGGCTACACCTTC; CDR3 protein: CASSVGTGAYGYTF
D gene: -; J gene: TRBJ1-2; clone size: -; V gene: TRBV6-1; CDR3 DNA: TGTGCCAGCAGTGGCAGTGCGGGGATGAGTAACTATGGCTACACCTTC; CDR3 protein: CASSGSAGMSNYGYTF
D gene: TRBD1; J gene: TRBJ1-1; clone size: -; V gene: TRBV27; CDR3 DNA: TGTGCCAGCAGTTCGTTGACAGGGTATCCTGAAGCTTTCTTT; CDR3 protein: CASSSLTGYPEAFF
D gene: TRBD1; J gene: TRBJ2-7; clone size: once; V gene: TRBV5-4; CDR3 DNA: TGTGCCAGCAGCTTGGGACAGGGCCGGTCCTACGAGCAGTACTTC; CDR3 protein: CASSLGQGRSYEQYF
D gene: TRBD2; J gene: TRBJ2-5; clone size: -; V gene: TRBV5-8; CDR3 DNA: TGTGCCAGCAGCCTGGGGACTAGCGGGGTAGGAGAGACCCAGTACTTC; CDR3 protein: CASSLGTSGVGETQYF
D gene: -; J gene: TRBJ1-2; clone size: -; V gene: TRBV9; CDR3 DNA: TGTGCCAGCATGGGGGCAGACAACTATGGCTACACCTTC; CDR3 protein: CASMGADNYGYTF
D gene: TRBD2; J gene: TRBJ2-7; clone size: few; V gene: TRBV25-1; CDR3 DNA: TGTGCCAGCAGTGCGGGGGGTCTCCCCTACGAGCAGTACTTC; CDR3 protein: CASSAGGLPYEQYF
D gene: TRBD2; J gene: TRBJ2-5; clone size: once; V gene: TRBV9; CDR3 DNA: TGTGCCAGCAGCGTAGACACTAGCGGGGGCGTACAAGAGACCCAGTACTTC; CDR3 protein: CASSVDTSGGVQETQYF
D gene: TRBD1; J gene: TRBJ2-7; clone size: -; V gene: TRBV6-1; CDR3 DNA: TGTGCCAGCAGTGAAGGGACAGGGCCCGAGCAGTACTTC; CDR3 protein: CASSEGTGPEQYF
D gene: TRBD1; J gene: TRBJ1-6; clone size: -; V gene: TRBV27; CDR3 DNA: TGTGCCAGCAGACCTTCGACAGGGGTCTATAATTCACCCCTCCACTTT; CDR3 protein: CASRPSTGVYNSPLHF
D gene: -; J gene: TRBJ2-7; clone size: once; V gene: TRBV5-1; CDR3 DNA: TGCGCCAGCAGCAGGGGGAGCTACGAGCAGTACTTC; CDR3 protein: CASSRGSYEQYF
D gene: TRBD1; J gene: TRBJ1-2; clone size: -; V gene: TRBV2; CDR3 DNA: TGTGCCAGCAGTTTCGGGACAGCTAACTATGGCTACACCTTC; CDR3 protein: CASSFGTANYGYTF
D gene: TRBD2; J gene: TRBJ2-2; clone size: medium-sized; V gene: TRBV19; CDR3 DNA: TGTGCCAGTAGACTAGCGGGAATGGCGGGCACCGGGGAGCTGTTTTTT; CDR3 protein: CASRLAGMAGTGELFF
D gene: TRBD1; J gene: TRBJ2-1; clone size: -; V gene: TRBV5-4; CDR3 DNA: TGTGCCAGCAGTCAGACAGGGGGCTCCTACAATGAGCAGTTCTTC; CDR3 protein: CASSQTGGSYNEQFF
D gene: TRBD2; J gene: TRBJ2-3; clone size: -; V gene: TRBV11-2; CDR3 DNA: TGTGCCAGCAGCCAGAGGACTAGCGGATACACAGATACGCAGTATTTT; CDR3 protein: CASSQRTSGYTDTQYF
D gene: -; J gene: TRBJ2-3; clone size: -; V gene: TRBV30; CDR3 DNA: TGTGCCTGGAGTGGGCCCCCGGGAGTAGCCGTCACAGATACGCAGTATTTT; CDR3 protein: CAWSGPPGVAVTDTQYF
D gene: TRBD1; J gene: TRBJ2-2; clone size: once; V gene: TRBV19; CDR3 DNA: TGTGCCAGTACCATAACAGGACAGGGGTCCGGGGAGCTGTTTTTT; CDR3 protein: CASTITGQGSGELFF
D gene: -; J gene: TRBJ2-7; clone size: once; V gene: TRBV7-9; CDR3 DNA: TGTGCCAGCAGCTTTTTCCTGACTAGAGGTTACGCCTACGAGCAGTACTTC; CDR3 protein: CASSFFLTRGYAYEQYF
D gene: -; J gene: TRBJ1-2; clone size: -; V gene: TRBV9; CDR3 DNA: TGTGCCAGCAGCGGACTACAGGGTTATAATGGCTACACCTTC; CDR3 protein: CASSGLQGYNGYTF
D gene: TRBD1; J gene: TRBJ1-5; clone size: -; V gene: TRBV6-6; CDR3 DNA: TGTGCCAGCAGTTCCGACAGGGGATCTAGCAATCAGCCCCAGCATTTT; CDR3 protein: CASSSDRGSSNQPQHF
D gene: TRBD1; J gene: TRBJ2-3; clone size: once; V gene: TRBV7-2; CDR3 DNA: TGTGCCAGCAGCACTTACAGGGGAAGCACAGATACGCAGTATTTT; CDR3 protein: CASSTYRGSTDTQYF
D gene: TRBD1; J gene: TRBJ2-7; clone size: -; V gene: TRBV19; CDR3 DNA: TGTGCCAGTGGGGGACAGACCTACGAGCAGTACTTC; CDR3 protein: CASGGQTYEQYF
D gene: -; J gene: TRBJ2-7; clone size: -; V gene: TRBV5-1; CDR3 DNA: TGCGCCAGCAGCTTGGCAGTTCCCTACGAGCAGTACTTC; CDR3 protein: CASSLAVPYEQYF
D gene: -; J gene: TRBJ2-3; clone size: -; V gene: TRBV28; CDR3 DNA: TGTGCCAGCAGTTTCCCAGCGGCCTTGCAGTATTTT; CDR3 protein: CASSFPAALQYF
D gene: TRBD1; J gene: TRBJ2-7; clone size: -; V gene: TRBV29-1; CDR3 DNA: TGCAGCGTTGCCGGACAGGGAAGTCCCTACGAGCAGTACTTC; CDR3 protein: CSVAGQGSPYEQYF
D gene: -; J gene: TRBJ1-1; clone size: -; V gene: TRBV4-1; CDR3 DNA: TGCGCCAGCAGCCCAATTGACAGGAACACTGAAGCTTTCTTT; CDR3 protein: CASSPIDRNTEAFF
D gene: TRBD1; J gene: TRBJ1-6; clone size: -; V gene: TRBV30; CDR3 DNA: TGTGCCTGGAGTGACAGGGGAGGCGACAGGCCAAATTCACCCCTCCACTTT; CDR3 protein: CAWSDRGGDRPNSPLHF
D gene: TRBD2; J gene: TRBJ2-1; clone size: -; V gene: TRBV11-3; CDR3 DNA: TGTGCCAGCAGCTTAGGACTAGCGGGGGGGCTCTCCTACAATGAGCAGTTCTTC; CDR3 protein: CASSLGLAGGLSYNEQFF
D gene: TRBD2; J gene: TRBJ2-7; clone size: -; V gene: TRBV7-2; CDR3 DNA: TGTGCCAGCAGCTTAACGACTAGCGGGGGGGCGGTTGAGCAGTACTTC; CDR3 protein: CASSLTTSGGAVEQYF
D gene: -; J gene: TRBJ1-1; clone size: -; V gene: TRBV5-1; CDR3 DNA: TGCGCCAGCAGCTTGAGCGCTTTGAACACTGGAGCTTTCTTT; CDR3 protein: CASSLSALNTGAFF
D gene: TRBD1; J gene: TRBJ1-3; clone size: -; V gene: TRBV6-1; CDR3 DNA: TGTGCCAGCAGTGTGGACAGGCTGTCCTCTGGAAACACCATATATTTT; CDR3 protein: CASSVDRLSSGNTIYF
D gene: TRBD1; J gene: TRBJ1-1; clone size: few; V gene: TRBV2; CDR3 DNA: TGTGCCAGCAGGGCCGACAGGGAATGGACTGAAGCTTTCTTT; CDR3 protein: CASRADREWTEAFF
D gene: -; J gene: TRBJ1-3; clone size: -; V gene: TRBV2; CDR3 DNA: TGTGCCAGCAACCTACAGGGAACCGGAAACACCATATATTTT; CDR3 protein: CASNLQGTGNTIYF
D gene: TRBD1; J gene: TRBJ1-2; clone size: -; V gene: TRBV7-8; CDR3 DNA: TGTGCCAGCAGCCAGCCCCGACAGGGTGGAGGCTACACCTTC; CDR3 protein: CASSQPRQGGGYTF
D gene: -; J gene: TRBJ2-6; clone size: once; V gene: TRBV5-1; CDR3 DNA: TGCGCCAGCAGCTTGGAGGGGACTGGGGCCAACGTCCTGACTTTC; CDR3 protein: CASSLEGTGANVLTF
D gene: TRBD2; J gene: TRBJ2-4; clone size: -; V gene: TRBV5-1; CDR3 DNA: TGCGCCAGCAATGGGGGGGTGGAGGACATTCAGTACTTC; CDR3 protein: CASNGGVEDIQYF
D gene: TRBD2; J gene: TRBJ2-2; clone size: -; V gene: TRBV6-5; CDR3 DNA: TGTGCCAGCAGCCCCGGGACTAGGTTGACCGGGGAGCTGTTTTTT; CDR3 protein: CASSPGTRLTGELFF
D gene: TRBD1; J gene: TRBJ1-5; clone size: few; V gene: TRBV30; CDR3 DNA: TGTGCCTGGACCGGGCAGGGGGGAGGCCAGCCCCAGCATTTT; CDR3 protein: CAWTGQGGGQPQHF
D gene: TRBD1; J gene: TRBJ2-5; clone size: -; V gene: TRBV5-1; CDR3 DNA: TGCGCCAGCAGGCGGACAGGGGCAGAGACCCAGTACTTC; CDR3 protein: CASRRTGAETQYF
D gene: -; J gene: TRBJ2-3; clone size: -; V gene: TRBV7-2; CDR3 DNA: TGTGCCAGCAGCTTAGATGGCTCGAGCACAGATACGCAGTATTTT; CDR3 protein: CASSLDGSSTDTQYF
D gene: TRBD2; J gene: TRBJ2-5; clone size: -; V gene: TRBV12-5; CDR3 DNA: TGTGCTAGTGGTTTGGGACTAGCGGGGGGGCGGAAAGAGACCCAGTACTTC; CDR3 protein: CASGLGLAGGRKETQYF
D gene: -; J gene: TRBJ1-2; clone size: once; V gene: TRBV19; CDR3 DNA: TGTGCCAACCAAAAAGGGGGATGGAATGGCTACACCTTC; CDR3 protein: CANQKGGWNGYTF
D gene: -; J gene: TRBJ2-5; clone size: -; V gene: TRBV7-9; CDR3 DNA: TGTGCCAGCAGCAACTCCGGGGAGACCCAGTACTTC; CDR3 protein: CASSNSGETQYF
D gene: TRBD2; J gene: TRBJ2-2; clone size: -; V gene: TRBV5-4; CDR3 DNA: TGTGCGCCGAATAGCGGGAGGTTCCGTCGGAACACCGGGGAGCTGTTTTTT; CDR3 protein: CAPNSGRFRRNTGELFF
D gene: TRBD1; J gene: TRBJ2-2; clone size: -; V gene: TRBV30; CDR3 DNA: TGTGCCTGGAGTGTTGGACAGGACTCTAGGACCGGGGAGCTGTTTTTT; CDR3 protein: CAWSVGQDSRTGELFF
D gene: -; J gene: TRBJ2-2; clone size: -; V gene: TRBV18; CDR3 DNA: TGTGCCAGCTCACCAGGGACAACCGGGGAGCTGTTTTTT; CDR3 protein: CASSPGTTGELFF